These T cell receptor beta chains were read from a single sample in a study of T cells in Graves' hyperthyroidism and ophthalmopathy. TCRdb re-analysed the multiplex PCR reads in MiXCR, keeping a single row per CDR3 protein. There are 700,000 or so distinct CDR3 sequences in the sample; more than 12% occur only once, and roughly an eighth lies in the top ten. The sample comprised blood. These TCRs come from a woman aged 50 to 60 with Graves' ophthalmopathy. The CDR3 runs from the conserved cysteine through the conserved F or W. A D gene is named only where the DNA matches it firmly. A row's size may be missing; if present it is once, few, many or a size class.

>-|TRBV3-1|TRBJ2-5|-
TGTGCCAGCAGCCAAGATTTCCAGAGGGGGGAGACCCAGTACTTC
CASSQDFQRGETQYF
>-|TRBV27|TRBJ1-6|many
TGTGCCAGCAGTCGATCGGGGGTACTAGTCTACGATTCACCCCTCCACTTT
CASSRSGVLVYDSPLHF
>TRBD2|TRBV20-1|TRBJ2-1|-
TGCAGTGCTAGTGGTGCAGGGGGACTAGCGGAGAACTACAATGAGCAGTTCTTC
CSASGAGGLAENYNEQFF
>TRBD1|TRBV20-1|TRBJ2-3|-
TGCAGTGCTAGTTCGCAGGGGGCAACAGATACGCAGTATTTT
CSASSQGATDTQYF
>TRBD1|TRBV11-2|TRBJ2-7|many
TGTGCCAGCAGCCCACAGGGGCAAACCTACGAGCAGTACTTC
CASSPQGQTYEQYF
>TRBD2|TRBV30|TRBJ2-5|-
TGTGCCTGGAACCCACGGGGGGGCGGTCGAGAGACCCAGTACTTC
CAWNPRGGGRETQYF
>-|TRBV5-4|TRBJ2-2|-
TGTGCCAGCAGCTTGGGTGGGGCCCGGACCGGGGAGCTGTTTTTT
CASSLGGARTGELFF
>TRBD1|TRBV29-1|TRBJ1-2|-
TGCAGCGTGCCCCTCACAGGGGACTATGGCTACACCTTC
CSVPLTGDYGYTF
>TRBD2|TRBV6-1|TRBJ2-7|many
TGTGCCAGCAGTCAAGGTAGCGGGAGAGGGTCCTACGAGCAGTACTTC
CASSQGSGRGSYEQYF
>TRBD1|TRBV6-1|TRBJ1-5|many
TGTGCCAGCAGTGTTTCTCGGCAGGGGGGCTATCAGCCCCAGCATTTT
CASSVSRQGGYQPQHF
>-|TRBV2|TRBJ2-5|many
TGTGCCAGCAGTGCTTTCACAGGGCGGGGGGAGACCCAGTACTTC
CASSAFTGRGETQYF
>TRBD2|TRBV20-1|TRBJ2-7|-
TGCAGTACTCGGGAGGGCAGCTCCTACGAGCAGTACTTC
CSTREGSSYEQYF
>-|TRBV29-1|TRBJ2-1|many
TGCAGCGTTGTGGGGAGGCTCGTAACTTCCTACAATGAGCAGTTCTTC
CSVVGRLVTSYNEQFF
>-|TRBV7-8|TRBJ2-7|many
TGTGCCAGCAGCTTTCTTCTCCCCGACCTCCACGAGCAGTACTTC
CASSFLLPDLHEQYF
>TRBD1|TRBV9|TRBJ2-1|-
TGTGCCAGCAGCGTAGCAGGACCGGGACAGGGGATTTACAATGAGCAGTTCTTC
CASSVAGPGQGIYNEQFF
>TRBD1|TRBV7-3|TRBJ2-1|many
TGTGCCAGCAGCAGGGACAGGGCATCCTACAATGAGCAGTTCTTC
CASSRDRASYNEQFF
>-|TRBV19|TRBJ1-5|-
TGTGCCAGTAGTATCTTCCGGGAGAATCAGCCCCAGCATTTT
CASSIFRENQPQHF
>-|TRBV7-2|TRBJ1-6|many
TGTGCCAGCAGCTTATTTGGTTCACCCCTCCACTTT
CASSLFGSPLHF
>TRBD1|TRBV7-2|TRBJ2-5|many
TGTGCCAGCAGCCCTAACCAACAGGGGCCACGTGTCCACTTC
CASSPNQQGPRVHF
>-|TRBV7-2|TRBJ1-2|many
TGTGCCAGCAGCCTGGCCGGGACGGTTAACTATGGCTACACCTTC
CASSLAGTVNYGYTF
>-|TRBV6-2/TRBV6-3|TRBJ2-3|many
TGTGCCAGCAGAGGATCCCGGATACTCACAGATACGCAGTATTTT
CASRGSRILTDTQYF
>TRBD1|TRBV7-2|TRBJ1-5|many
TGTGCCAGCAGCTTCCGGACAGGCGCCAATCAGCCCCAGCATTTT
CASSFRTGANQPQHF
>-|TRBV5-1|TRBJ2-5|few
TGCGCCAGCAGCTTCCGTGTGGGGGAGACCCAGTACTTC
CASSFRVGETQYF
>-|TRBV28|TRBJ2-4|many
TGTGCCAGCAGCCACAGGGTCTTGACCAAAAACATTCAGTACTTC
CASSHRVLTKNIQYF
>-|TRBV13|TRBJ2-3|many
TGTGCCAGCAGCTTAGGTCAAAGGGCTAGCACAGATACGCAGTATTTT
CASSLGQRASTDTQYF
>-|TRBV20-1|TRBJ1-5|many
TGCAGTGCTAGATGGACAGAGCAGCCCCAGCATTTT
CSARWTEQPQHF
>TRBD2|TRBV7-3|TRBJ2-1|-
TGTGCCAGCAGTCTAATAAGCGGGAGAGGGGGCTACAATGAGCAGTTCTTC
CASSLISGRGGYNEQFF
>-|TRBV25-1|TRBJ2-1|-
TGTGCCAGCAGTGATGGCAGGGGGGATGAGCAGTTCTTC
CASSDGRGDEQFF
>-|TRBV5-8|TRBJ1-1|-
TGTGCCAGCAAAATCGGGGGACCACTGTTGGTGAACACTGAAGCTTTCTTT
CASKIGGPLLVNTEAFF
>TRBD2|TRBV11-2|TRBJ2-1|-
TGTGCCAGCAGTATCAGACCAGCGGGAGATGAGCAGTTCTTC
CASSIRPAGDEQFF
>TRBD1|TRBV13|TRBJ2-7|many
TGTGCCAGCAGCTCCGGACAGGGGACCTTCCGGGAGCAGTACTTC
CASSSGQGTFREQYF
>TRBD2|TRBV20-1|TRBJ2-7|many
TGCAGTGCTAGGGCTGGACTAGCGGGAAAATACGAGCAGTACTTC
CSARAGLAGKYEQYF
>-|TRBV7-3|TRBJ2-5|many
TGTGCCAGCAGCTCAGGACAGATAGAGACCCAGTACTTC
CASSSGQIETQYF
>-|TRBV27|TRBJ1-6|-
TGTGCCAGCAGTTTCTCGGCGTGGGAACAGGATAATTCACCCCTCCACTTT
CASSFSAWEQDNSPLHF
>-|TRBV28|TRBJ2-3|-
TGTGCCAGCAGTGTTGCCTCTAGCACAGATACGCAGTATTTT
CASSVASSTDTQYF
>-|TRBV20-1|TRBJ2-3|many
TGCAGTGCCGTCCGGGAACCGGCAGATACGCAGTATTTT
CSAVREPADTQYF
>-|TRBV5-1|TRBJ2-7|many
TGCGCCAGCACCGGCCGGGACACCTCCTACGAGCAGTACTTC
CASTGRDTSYEQYF
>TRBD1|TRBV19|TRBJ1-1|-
TGTGCCAGTAATGGCAGGGGGCTTGACACTGAAGCTTTCTTT
CASNGRGLDTEAFF
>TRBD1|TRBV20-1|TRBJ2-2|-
TGCAGTGCTTACAGGGGAGAAACCGGGGAGCTGTTTTTT
CSAYRGETGELFF
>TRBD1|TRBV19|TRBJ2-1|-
TGTGCCAGTAGTAAAGGGGACAGTTCATACAATGAGCAGTTCTTC
CASSKGDSSYNEQFF